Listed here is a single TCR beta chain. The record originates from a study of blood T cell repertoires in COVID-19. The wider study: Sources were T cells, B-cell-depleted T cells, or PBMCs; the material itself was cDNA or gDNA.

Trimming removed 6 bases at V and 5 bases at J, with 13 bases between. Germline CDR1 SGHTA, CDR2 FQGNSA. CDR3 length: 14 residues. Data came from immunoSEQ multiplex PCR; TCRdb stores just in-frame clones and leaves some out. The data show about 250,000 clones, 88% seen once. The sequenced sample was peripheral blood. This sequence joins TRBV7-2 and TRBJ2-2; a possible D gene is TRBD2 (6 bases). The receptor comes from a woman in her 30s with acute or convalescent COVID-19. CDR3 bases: TGTGCCAGCAGAGGAGGGCCGGGGACCGGGGAGCTGTTTTTT. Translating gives CASRGGPGTGELFF.